These 31 T cell receptor beta chains came from one sample sequenced in a study of cytomegalovirus exposure and HLA in healthy donors. Researchers ran the PCR with 60 Vbeta and 13 Jbeta primers. Method: immunoSEQ multiplex PCR; TCRdb's copy keeps in-frame clones and lacks some. The table has some 150,000 clones, about 9.1% seen once. Sequenced sample: PBMCs. These receptors all come from a woman aged 40 to 50 in good health and CMV-seropositive.

This sequence joins TRBV11-2 and TRBJ2-1; 8 nucleotides line up with TRBD2. The CDR3 is 15 amino acids. Germline CDR1 reads SGHAT; CDR2 reads FQNNGV. V was clipped by 7 bases and J by 9 bases; unmatched bases: 14. The CDR3 sequence is CASKIAGTDLIEQFF. Here the CDR3 DNA reads TGTGCCAGCAAGATAGCGGGAACGGATTTGATTGAGCAGTTCTTC.

The gene calls are TRBV7-6 and TRBJ2-3; tentatively, D is TRBD1 (6 bases). The CDR3 loop spans 15 amino acids. V was pared by 0 bases and J by 6 bases, with 13 bases between. In germline, CDR1 is SGHVS, CDR2 FNYEAQ. The CDR3 spells CASSLAQGYTDTQYF. CDR3 sequence (DNA): TGTGCCAGCAGCTTAGCACAGGGATATACCGATACGCAGTATTTT.

J is TRBJ2-7 and V is TRBV14; 12 nucleotides line up with TRBD1. The CDR3 sequence is 15 residues long. The germline gives CDR1 SGHDN, CDR2 FVKESK. With V trimmed by 4 bases and J by 3 bases, 4 bases remained unmatched. The CDR3 DNA reads as TGTGCCAGCAGCCGAGGGACAGGGGGCTACTACGAGCAGTACTTC. It encodes CASSRGTGGYYEQYF.

This chain connects TRBV6-5 to TRBJ1-2; TRBD1 aligns across 8 bases. The CDR3 contains 14 residues. Germline trimming cut 6 bases from V and 3 bases from J; bases unmatched to any gene: 6. Germline V lookup: CDR1 MNHEY, CDR2 SVGAGI. CDR3 residues: CASRDRGRDYGYTF. In nucleotides, the CDR3 is TGTGCCAGCAGAGACAGGGGTAGAGACTATGGCTACACCTTC.

This clone was seen a handful of times. The chain is built from TRBV27 and TRBJ2-3, with D perhaps matching TRBD2 (5 bases). Trimming cost V 2 bases and J 2 bases, with 17 bases left between them. The germline V gene encodes CDR1 MNHEY and CDR2 SMNVEV (reference sequence). This CDR3 region has 17 residues. The CDR3 region has the DNA TGTGCCAGCAGTTTAAGTTCCCCCAAACGGGACACAGATACGCAGTATTTT. Translated, it gives CASSLSSPKRDTDTQYF.

This clone was observed a few times. This chain uses TRBV5-8 with TRBJ1-2, with 9 nucleotides matching TRBD1. This CDR3 has 15 residues. Germline V CDR1 and CDR2: SGHTS, YDEGEE. The J segment lost 2 bases and the V segment lost 1 base, leaving 3 bases of the junction unmatched. Written as DNA, the CDR3 is TGTGCCAGCAGCTTGTCGGGGACAGGGAACTATGGCTACACCTTC. Encoded protein: CASSLSGTGNYGYTF.

The chain recombines TRBV5-1 with TRBJ2-7; TRBD1 matches at 11 bases. J was trimmed by 1 base and V by 3 bases; bases with no gene match: 9. Germline CDR1 and CDR2: SGHRS and YFSETQ. This CDR3 region has 17 residues. This CDR3 is CASSWGPGQGVSYEQYF. The CDR3 DNA follows: TGCGCCAGCAGCTGGGGGCCGGGACAGGGGGTGTCCTACGAGCAGTACTTC.

This clone was seen a handful of times. The chain links TRBV19 to TRBJ2-5, with D possibly TRBD2 on 5 matching bases. Germline loops: CDR1 LNHDA, CDR2 SQIVND (reference sequence). The V gene lost 2 bases and the J gene lost 5 bases, with 12 bases spanning the gap. The CDR3 sequence is 14 residues long. The CDR3 DNA reads TGTGCCAGTAGTATAAGGGAGTCAATGGAGACCCAGTACTTC. This codes for CASSIRESMETQYF.

The sample holds a few counts of this clone. The rearrangement joins TRBV5-4 to TRBJ1-5; perhaps TRBD1 as D (6 bases). The CDR3 has 16 amino acids. Trimming took 4 bases from V and 2 from J, leaving 16 bases between them. Germline V gives CDR1 SGHNT, CDR2 YYREEE (reference sequence). The CDR3 protein is CASSAGPRGGNQPQHF. DNA of the CDR3: TGTGCCAGCAGCGCAGGCCCCAGGGGAGGCAATCAGCCCCAGCATTTT. Drawing the rest from reference TRBV5-4 and TRBJ1-5, the complete variable domain is ETGVTQSPTHLIKTRGQQVTLRCSSQSGHNTVSWYQQALGQGPQFIFQYYREEENGRGNFPPRFSGLQFPNYSSELNVNALELDDSALYLCASSAGPRGGNQPQHFGDGTRLSIL.

J is TRBJ2-7 and V is TRBV7-2; tentatively, D is TRBD2 (5 bases). The CDR3 has 13 amino acids. Trimming pared 1 base from V and 4 bases from J, leaving 8 bases between. CDR1 is SGHTA, CDR2 FQGNSA, per germline. The CDR3 sequence is CASSLVSGYEQYF. The CDR3 DNA reads TGTGCCAGCAGCTTAGTTTCGGGGTACGAGCAGTACTTC.

This clone appeared a few times. The chain recombines TRBV4-1 with TRBJ1-3, with D unclear. Between the trimmed V and J ends, which lost 0 bases and 0 bases, there was a span of 15 bases. The CDR3 length is 18 residues. Per germline, CDR1 MGHRA and CDR2 YSYEKL. The CDR3 DNA sequence: TGCGCCAGCAGCCAAGATGAGGCGGGAGGCCTCTCTGGAAACACCATATATTTT. Translation: CASSQDEAGGLSGNTIYF.

A few counts support this clone. The V gene is TRBV6-5, the J gene TRBJ1-4, with a tentative D call TRBD1 (5 bases). This CDR3 is built from 15 residues. Germline loops: CDR1 MNHEY, CDR2 SVGAGI. Trimming removed 4 bases at V and 0 bases at J, with 9 bases between. The CDR3, as DNA: TGTGCCAGCAGTTCCGGACAAGCAACTAATGAAAAACTGTTTTTT. Its translation is CASSSGQATNEKLFF.

The gene calls are TRBV6-1 and TRBJ1-5, with 10 bases aligning to TRBD1. The J segment lost 3 bases and the V segment lost 4 bases, leaving 18 bases of the junction unmatched. CDR1 is MNHNS and CDR2 is SASEGT in the germline V gene. There are 20 residues in the CDR3. The CDR3 sequence: CASSADRGQRSMGFNQPQHF. CDR3 nucleotides: TGTGCCAGCAGTGCCGACAGGGGGCAAAGATCTATGGGGTTCAATCAGCCCCAGCATTTT.

The gene calls are TRBV11-2 and TRBJ2-7, with 7 bases lining up with TRBD2. Per the germline V gene, CDR1 is SGHAT and CDR2 is FQNNGV. Trimming took 4 bases from V and 3 from J; bases not matched to a gene: 9. The CDR3 is 15 amino acids. CDR3: CASSSGVGEGYEQYF. The CDR3, as DNA: TGTGCCAGCAGCTCTGGGGTAGGGGAGGGCTACGAGCAGTACTTC.

This clone was found a few times. This sequence joins TRBV18 and TRBJ1-1, with no clear D. The CDR3 runs 14 residues. V was clipped by 3 bases and J by 2 bases, with 10 bases between them. The germline CDR1 and CDR2 sequences are KGHSH and LQKENI. CDR3 in amino acids: CASSPERVNTEAFF. The CDR3 DNA follows: TGTGCCAGCTCACCCGAACGAGTAAACACTGAAGCTTTCTTT.

This clone was detected only a few times. This chain links TRBV7-8 with TRBJ2-5, with TRBD2 matching over 10 bases. This CDR3 is built from 16 residues. Germline assignment: CDR1 SGHVS and CDR2 FQNEAQ. V shed 1 base and J 4 bases; nucleotides not matched to a gene: 6. CDR3 in DNA: TGTGCCAGCAGCTTAGGGGTAGCGGGGGGACGAGAGACCCAGTACTTC. It is translated as CASSLGVAGGRETQYF. Combining the CDR3 with reference TRBV7-8 and TRBJ2-5 gives the whole variable domain GAGVSQSPRYKVAKRGQDVALRCDPISGHVSLFWYQQALGQGPEFLTYFQNEAQLDKSGLPSDRFFAERPEGSVSTLKIQRTQQEDSAVYLCASSLGVAGGRETQYFGPGTRLLVL.

The sample holds a few counts of this clone. V usage is TRBV7-2 and J usage is TRBJ1-2; 8 nucleotides agree with TRBD1. This CDR3 has 16 amino acids. V trimming: 6 bases; J trimming: 6 bases; junction bases outside the gene matches: 15. The germline V gene has CDR1 SGHTA and CDR2 FQGNSA. This CDR3 reads CASSPFQRTGINGYTF. CDR3 in DNA: TGTGCCAGCAGTCCCTTTCAGAGGACAGGGATTAATGGCTACACCTTC.

The chain has TRBV2 and TRBJ1-1; TRBD1 aligns across 7 bases. The germline V gene has CDR1 SNHLY and CDR2 FYNNEI. The trim removed 5 bases at V and 3 bases at J, leaving 6 bases unmatched. The CDR3 is 14 amino acids. The CDR3 loop reads CASSYRGSDTEAFF. The CDR3 DNA sequence: TGTGCCAGCAGTTACAGGGGTTCGGACACTGAAGCTTTCTTT. Drawing the rest from reference TRBV2 and TRBJ1-1, the complete variable domain is EPEVTQTPSHQVTQMGQEVILRCVPISNHLYFYWYRQILGQKVEFLVSFYNNEISEKSEIFDDQFSVERPDGSNFTLKIRSTKLEDSAMYFCASSYRGSDTEAFFGQGTRLTVV.

Here the CDR3 reads CASSLARGYEQYF. CDR3 nucleotides: TGTGCCAGCAGCTTAGCTAGGGGCTACGAGCAGTACTTC. The V and J genes are TRBV7-9 and TRBJ2-7; weak D call: TRBD1 (5 bases). V was shortened by 0 bases and J by 3 bases, with 6 bases between the two germline ends. Germline V gene lookup returns CDR1 SEHNR and CDR2 FQNEAQ (reference sequence). The CDR3 is 13 residues long.

The chain uses TRBV9 and TRBJ1-3; D remains unclear. V lost 0 bases and J 4 bases, leaving 20 bases between the germline ends. The CDR3 is made up of 18 amino acids. Germline CDR1 SGDLS, CDR2 YYNGEE. CDR3 bases: TGTGCCAGCAGCGTAGTGCCCTTTGGGAGTTCTGGCGGAAACACCATATATTTT. It codes for CASSVVPFGSSGGNTIYF.

This clone turned up a few times. The chain joins TRBV11-2 to TRBJ1-5, with D unresolved. V shed 1 base and J shed 4 bases, with 11 bases lying between them. CDR1 is SGHAT, CDR2 FQNNGV, per germline. The CDR3 totals 15 residues. For the CDR3, the DNA is TGTGCCAGCAGCTTAGGAGGCTACGGGAATCAGCCCCAGCATTTT. Translating it yields CASSLGGYGNQPQHF.

Many counts were recorded for this clone. This chain connects TRBV29-1 to TRBJ2-2; TRBD1 is a possible D gene (6 bases). Looked up from germline, CDR1 is SQVTM and CDR2 is ANQGSEA. The CDR3 length is 13 residues. The V end was cut by 4 bases, the J end by 4 bases, with 10 bases between. Here the CDR3 reads CSVVLGATGELFF. For the CDR3, the DNA is TGCAGCGTTGTACTGGGGGCCACCGGGGAGCTGTTTTTT.

There are a few counts of this clone. The chain uses TRBV19 and TRBJ2-1; D perhaps matches TRBD1 (5 bases). There are 16 residues in the CDR3. Germline values: CDR1 LNHDA, CDR2 SQIVND (reference sequence). The V end was cut by 4 bases, the J end by 0 bases, with 13 bases between. CDR3 region: CASSRVVRASYNEQFF. The CDR3 nucleotides read TGTGCCAGTAGTAGGGTGGTCAGGGCCTCCTACAATGAGCAGTTCTTC.

CDR3 sequence reads: CASSSGVGELFF. CDR3 sequence (DNA): TGTGCCAGCAGCTCGGGTGTCGGGGAGCTGTTTTTT. The chain combines TRBV7-9 with TRBJ2-2; no clear D gene. Trimming took off 4 bases at V and 7 bases at J, with 7 bases between the two ends. This CDR3 is built from 12 residues. From germline, CDR1 is SEHNR and CDR2 FQNEAQ (reference sequence).

This clone has a handful of counts. The CDR3 does not close with the conserved phenylalanine or tryptophan, likely indicating a read error. The rearrangement joins TRBV10-3 to TRBJ1-6; D uncertain. In germline, CDR1 is ENHRY, CDR2 SYGVKD. This CDR3 spans 14 amino acids. The V end lost 0 bases, the J end lost 13 bases, and 13 bases lay between the germline ends. The CDR3 here is CAISESSGSGPLHV. In nucleotides, the CDR3 is TGTGCCATCAGTGAGTCGTCGGGTTCCGGTCCCCTCCACGTT.

The table lists this clone with a few counts. Germline is not matched at one junction end, which may reflect a read error. The gene calls are TRBV19 and TRBJ1-2; 8 nucleotides agree with TRBD1. The CDR3 spans 13 residues. The V gene's germline CDR1 is LNHDA and CDR2 SQIVND (reference sequence). CDR3 protein: CASRSSGGRAGSF. CDR3 DNA sequence: TGTGCCAGTAGGAGCTCAGGGGGCCGCGCCGGCTCGTTC.

This clone was detected a few times. The genes are TRBV11-2 and TRBJ2-7, with 12 nucleotides matching TRBD1. The V and J ends lost 6 bases and 9 bases, in that order; junction bases with no gene match: 15. CDR1 is SGHAT, CDR2 FQNNGV, per germline. The CDR3 has 16 amino acids. Here the CDR3 DNA reads TGTGCCAGCAGACCATATCCGGGACAGGGGGCTGAAGGGCAGTACTTC. Translation: CASRPYPGQGAEGQYF. The full variable domain, completed using reference TRBV11-2 and TRBJ2-7, is EAGVAQSPRYKIIEKRQSVAFWCNPISGHATLYWYQQILGQGPKLLIQFQNNGVVDDSQLPKDRFSAERLKGVDSTLKIQPAKLEDSAVYLCASRPYPGQGAEGQYFGPGTRLTVT.

This clone has a handful of counts. This sequence joins TRBV10-1 and TRBJ1-6, with D unresolved. The CDR3 is 12 amino acids. Germline lookup yields CDR1 WNHNN and CDR2 SYGVQD (reference sequence). V gave up 4 bases and J gave up 8 bases, with 6 bases separating them. The CDR3 bases are TGCGCCAGCAGTGTCTCGGATTCACCCCTCCACTTT. Protein: CASSVSDSPLHF.

This clone was observed a single time. The rearrangement links TRBV5-1 to TRBJ2-3, with 8 bases lining up with TRBD2. V gave up 0 bases and J gave up 2 bases; unmatched junction bases: 5. Per the germline V gene, CDR1 is SGHRS and CDR2 is YFSETQ. The CDR3 loop spans 16 amino acids. The CDR3: CASSLAGGAATDTQYF. CDR3 sequence (DNA): TGCGCCAGCAGCTTGGCCGGGGGGGCAGCCACAGATACGCAGTATTTT.

The table lists this clone with a few counts. The J gene is TRBJ2-1, the V gene TRBV9, with no clear D. V lost 2 bases to trimming and J lost 5 bases, with 11 bases between them. Germline assignment: CDR1 SGDLS and CDR2 YYNGEE. This CDR3 region has 14 residues. The CDR3 sequence: CASSVLGLHNEQFF. DNA of the CDR3: TGTGCCAGCAGCGTCCTCGGGTTACACAATGAGCAGTTCTTC.

Only a few counts were recorded for this clone. The chain is built from TRBV7-8 and TRBJ2-5; 11 bases map to TRBD2. J gave up 5 bases and V 2 bases, and 4 bases lay outside the gene matches. This CDR3 is 15 amino acids long. Germline CDR1 and CDR2: SGHVS and FQNEAQ. Here the CDR3 reads CASSLLAGGVETQYF. DNA for the CDR3: TGTGCCAGCAGCTTACTAGCGGGGGGAGTTGAGACCCAGTACTTC.